One and the same sample provided the 16 T cell receptor beta chains below, sequenced in a study of shared clonotypes between healthy human individuals. Measured with immunoSEQ multiplex PCR; TCRdb has only the in-frame clones, and not every one. The table shows about 480,000 clones, with 79% occurring only once. The sequencing sample was made of PBMCs. The receptors originated from a woman in her thirties or forties in good health. Some clones in this sample may be carry-over from other donors' samples.

The chain has TRBV5-1 and TRBJ2-1; 8 bases line up with TRBD2. The CDR3 sequence is 15 residues long. V dropped 8 bases and J dropped 0; count of bases not matched to a gene: 7. The germline CDR1 and CDR2 sequences are SGHRS and YFSETQ. The CDR3 DNA follows: TGCGCCAGTGCACTAGCGGCAGTCTCCTACAATGAGCAGTTCTTC. Protein: CASALAAVSYNEQFF. The full variable domain, with the rest looked up from reference TRBV5-1 and TRBJ2-1, is KAGVTQTPRYLIKTRGQQVTLSCSPISGHRSVSWYQQTPGQGLQFLFEYFSETQRNKGNFPGRFSGRQFSNSRSEMNVSTLELGDSALYLCASALAAVSYNEQFFGPGTRLTVL.

This clone was counted a few times. The gene calls are TRBV10-3 and TRBJ1-2; 11 positions agree with TRBD1. Germline V gene lookup returns CDR1 ENHRY and CDR2 SYGVKD. With 3 bases clipped from V and 6 bases from J, the junction kept 6 bases outside the gene matches. This CDR3 comprises 15 residues. This chain's CDR3 is CAISELGQGADGYTF. CDR3 in DNA: TGTGCCATCAGTGAATTAGGACAGGGGGCGGATGGCTACACCTTC.

This clone came up once. The genes are TRBV15 and TRBJ2-2; D gene unclear. The CDR3 runs to 15 residues. CDR1 LNHNV and CDR2 YYDKDF come from the germline V gene (reference sequence). Trimming removed 0 bases at V and 0 bases at J, with 5 bases between. Here the CDR3 reads CATSRDKANTGELFF. In DNA form, the CDR3 reads TGTGCCACCAGCAGAGACAAAGCGAACACCGGGGAGCTGTTTTTT.

As to this clone: This same CDR3 is encoded by further DNA sequences in the sample. V gene TRBV18 combines with J gene TRBJ1-1; D unclear. Trimming took off 2 bases at V and 0 bases at J, with 7 bases between the two ends. This CDR3 region has 14 residues. Germline V gives CDR1 KGHSH, CDR2 LQKENI. CDR3 residues: CASSPGGMNTEAFF. In nucleotides, the CDR3 is TGTGCCAGCTCACCAGGAGGCATGAACACTGAAGCTTTCTTT.

The chain uses TRBV25-1 and TRBJ2-2, with TRBD2 as a possible D gene (6 bases). Germline V lookup: CDR1 MGHDK, CDR2 SYGVNS. This CDR3 spans 13 amino acids. V shed 6 bases and J shed 7 bases, with 12 bases lying between them. The CDR3 loop is CASRQGGVGELFF. The CDR3 DNA follows: TGTGCCAGCAGACAAGGAGGGGTCGGGGAGCTGTTTTTT.

The table lists this clone with a count of one. The chain has TRBV7-2 and TRBJ1-2; no clear D. Germline V lookup: CDR1 SGHTA, CDR2 FQGNSA. CDR3 length: 13 residues. V lost 5 bases to trimming and J lost 5 bases, with 12 bases between them. In nucleotides, the CDR3 is TGTGCCAGCAGCCGCCGGACGGATTATGGCTACACCTTC. This translates into CASSRRTDYGYTF.

V is TRBV5-1 and J is TRBJ2-1; D uncertain. Trimming removed 0 bases at V and 4 bases at J, with 8 bases between. Per germline, CDR1 SGHRS and CDR2 YFSETQ. This CDR3 contains 14 residues. The CDR3 loop is CASSLAGQYNEQFF. For the CDR3, the DNA is TGCGCCAGCAGCTTGGCCGGGCAGTACAATGAGCAGTTCTTC. The full variable domain, in which reference TRBV5-1 and TRBJ2-1 provide the parts outside the CDR3, is KAGVTQTPRYLIKTRGQQVTLSCSPISGHRSVSWYQQTPGQGLQFLFEYFSETQRNKGNFPGRFSGRQFSNSRSEMNVSTLELGDSALYLCASSLAGQYNEQFFGPGTRLTVL.

The chain employs TRBV29-1 and TRBJ1-4; TRBD1 matches at 9 bases. Germline CDR1 reads SQVTM; CDR2 reads ANQGSEA. The CDR3 consists of 13 residues. The V gene end was trimmed by 7 bases and the J gene end by 8 bases; junction bases not matched to a gene: 8. The CDR3 region has the DNA TGCAGCGCCGCCGGGACAGGGAGGGAAAAACTGTTTTTT. This gives the protein CSAAGTGREKLFF.

V usage is TRBV6-6 and J usage is TRBJ2-1, with TRBD1 identical over 10 bases. V was pared by 10 bases and J by 6 bases, with 9 bases of the junction left unmatched. Per the germline V gene, CDR1 is MNHNY and CDR2 is SVGAGI (reference sequence). The CDR3 extends over 14 amino acids. The CDR3 DNA follows: TGTGCCACCGATAACTGGACAGGGGGCAATGAGCAGTTCTTC. Translating gives CATDNWTGGNEQFF.

The chain carries TRBV30 and TRBJ2-6, with D hard to call. From germline, CDR1 is GTSNPN and CDR2 SVGIG (reference sequence). The V end lost 4 bases, the J end lost 1 base, and 8 bases lay between the germline ends. CDR3 length: 14 residues. CDR3 in amino acids: CAWTAISGANVLTF. Here the CDR3 DNA reads TGTGCCTGGACTGCAATTTCTGGGGCCAACGTCCTGACTTTC.

This chain connects TRBV7-8 to TRBJ1-1, with D possibly being TRBD1 (5 bases). The CDR3 consists of 16 residues. V was trimmed by 2 bases and J by 1 base, leaving 14 bases between them. In germline, CDR1 is SGHVS, CDR2 FQNEAQ. The DNA of the CDR3 is TGTGCCAGCAGCTTAAGGAGGACACACCCGAACACTGAAGCTTTCTTT. As protein: CASSLRRTHPNTEAFF. Together with reference TRBV7-8 and TRBJ1-1, the CDR3 gives the full variable domain: GAGVSQSPRYKVAKRGQDVALRCDPISGHVSLFWYQQALGQGPEFLTYFQNEAQLDKSGLPSDRFFAERPEGSVSTLKIQRTQQEDSAVYLCASSLRRTHPNTEAFFGQGTRLTVV.

This sequence joins TRBV11-3 and TRBJ2-1; 13 positions agree with TRBD2. The V gene end was trimmed by 5 bases and the J gene end by 9 bases; junction bases not matched to a gene: 7. The CDR3 runs 15 residues. CDR1 and CDR2 from the germline V gene are SGHNT and YENEEA. The CDR3 DNA is TGTGCCAGCAGCCCAGGGACTAGCGGGACGGCTGAGCAGTTCTTC. Its translation: CASSPGTSGTAEQFF.

The chain links TRBV5-4 to TRBJ2-5; D gene ambiguous. The J call may be wrong; the DNA end is better matched by TRBJ2-7. Germline assignment: CDR1 SGHNT and CDR2 YYREEE (reference sequence). This CDR3 is built from 16 residues. The CDR3 sequence is CASSLDPGPSSGEQYF. The DNA of the CDR3 is TGTGCCAGCAGCTTGGACCCAGGACCCAGTTCGGGCGAGCAGTACTTC.

This chain connects TRBV10-3 to TRBJ2-5, with D unclear. Germline CDR1 and CDR2: ENHRY and SYGVKD. The CDR3 has 15 residues. V was cut by 0 bases and J by 5 bases, with 13 bases left in between. CDR3 in DNA: TGTGCCATCAGTGAGTCTCTGGGCTTGGGGGAGACCCAGTACTTC. It codes for CAISESLGLGETQYF.

The gene calls are TRBV10-3 and TRBJ1-5; D is perhaps TRBD1 (5 bases). This CDR3 has 14 residues. V was clipped by 1 base and J by 6 bases, with 10 bases between them. Germline V gene data show CDR1 as ENHRY and CDR2 as SYGVKD. The CDR3 region is CAISELRGSQPQHF. The CDR3 bases are TGTGCCATCAGTGAGTTGAGGGGAAGTCAGCCCCAGCATTTT.

V gene TRBV6-1 combines with J gene TRBJ2-1; 9 bases map to TRBD2. V was clipped by 10 bases and J by 3 bases; unmatched bases: 7. Looked up from germline, CDR1 is MNHNS and CDR2 is SASEGT. This CDR3 contains 14 residues. Here the CDR3 DNA reads TGTGCCACGGGTGCTAGCGGGAACTACAATGAGCAGTTCTTC. It is translated as CATGASGNYNEQFF.